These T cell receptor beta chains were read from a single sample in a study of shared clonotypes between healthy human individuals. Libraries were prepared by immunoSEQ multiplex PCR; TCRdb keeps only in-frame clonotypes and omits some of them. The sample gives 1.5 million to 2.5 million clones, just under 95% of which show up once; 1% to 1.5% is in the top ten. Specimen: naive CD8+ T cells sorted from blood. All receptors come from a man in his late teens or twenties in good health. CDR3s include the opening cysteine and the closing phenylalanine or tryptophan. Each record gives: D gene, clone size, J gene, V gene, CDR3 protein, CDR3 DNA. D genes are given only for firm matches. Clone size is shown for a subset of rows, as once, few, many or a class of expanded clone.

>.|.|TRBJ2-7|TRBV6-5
CASTGGDSYEQYF
TGTGCCAGCACAGGAGGGGATTCCTACGAGCAGTACTTC
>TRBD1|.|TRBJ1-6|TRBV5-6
CASSLGPGQGSPLHF
TGTGCCAGCAGCTTGGGACCGGGACAGGGTTCACCCCTCCACTTT
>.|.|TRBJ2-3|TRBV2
CASSEALLGSTDTQYF
TGTGCCAGCAGTGAAGCGCTTCTAGGGTCCACAGATACGCAGTATTTT
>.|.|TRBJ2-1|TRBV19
CASTGAADSTYNEQFF
TGTGCCAGTACTGGTGCAGCGGATTCTACCTACAATGAGCAGTTCTTC
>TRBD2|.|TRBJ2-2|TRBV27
CASRRDYDTGELFF
TGTGCCAGCAGGCGGGACTACGACACCGGGGAGCTGTTTTTT
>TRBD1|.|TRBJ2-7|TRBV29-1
CSVEFGTEYEQYF
TGCAGCGTTGAGTTTGGGACAGAATACGAGCAGTACTTC
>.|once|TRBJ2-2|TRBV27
CASQGWTGELFF
TGTGCCAGCCAAGGCTGGACCGGGGAGCTGTTTTTT
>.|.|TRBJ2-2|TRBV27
CASSLYHGELFF
TGTGCCAGCAGTTTATATCACGGGGAGCTGTTTTTT
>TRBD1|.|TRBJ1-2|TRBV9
CASSVHGTGSGDYGYTF
TGTGCCAGCAGCGTACACGGGACAGGGAGTGGTGACTATGGCTACACCTTC
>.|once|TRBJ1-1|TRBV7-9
CASSSQGQGTLFHTEAFF
TGTGCCAGCAGCTCCCAAGGGCAGGGGACCCTGTTCCACACTGAAGCTTTCTTT
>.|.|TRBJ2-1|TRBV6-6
CASSYSGIDEQFF
TGTGCCAGCAGTTACTCGGGGATCGATGAGCAGTTCTTC
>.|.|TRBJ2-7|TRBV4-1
CASSHPSKGSRIDEQYF
TGCGCCAGCAGCCACCCGTCGAAAGGGTCCCGGATCGACGAGCAGTACTTC
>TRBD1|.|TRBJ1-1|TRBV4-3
CASSFRTGAEAFF
TGCGCCAGCAGCTTTCGGACAGGGGCTGAAGCTTTCTTT
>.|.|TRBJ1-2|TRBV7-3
CASSLVAGSSDGYTF
TGTGCCAGCAGCTTAGTGGCAGGTTCTTCGGATGGCTACACCTTC
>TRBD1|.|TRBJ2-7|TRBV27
CASRPTGGPYEQYF
TGTGCCAGCAGACCGACAGGGGGCCCCTACGAGCAGTACTTC
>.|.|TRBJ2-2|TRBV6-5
CASSSSPVAGELFF
TGTGCCAGCAGCTCCTCACCGGTCGCCGGGGAGCTGTTTTTT